This T cell receptor (beta chain) is from a study of blood T cell repertoires in COVID-19. V was pared by 3 bases and J by 7 bases, with 12 bases of the junction left unmatched. From germline, CDR1 is MNHNS and CDR2 SASEGT. The CDR3 sequence is 17 residues long. Only in-frame clones appear in the TCRdb table, and some are missing; sequencing was by immunoSEQ multiplex PCR. The sample records tens of thousands of clones, about 80% being singletons. The chain carries TRBV6-1 and TRBJ1-6; 7 bases fit TRBD1. The source of this sequence is a woman aged 55 to 70 with acute or convalescent COVID-19. Sequences were obtained from peripheral blood. For the CDR3, the DNA is TGTGCCAGCAGTGATAGGGTCCCGGGACAGTTCAATTCACCCCTCCACTTT. Its translation is CASSDRVPGQFNSPLHF.